What follows are 26 T cell receptor beta chains derived from one specimen sequenced in a study of T cell responses to AZD1222 COVID-19 vaccine. TCRdb keeps only in-frame clones here, not all; method: immunoSEQ multiplex PCR. The repertoire holds 100,000 to 150,000 clones, with roughly 90% as singletons. The material was peripheral blood, obtained on day 0 of AZD1222 vaccination. The receptors were sampled from an adult in good health.

The chain carries TRBV19 and TRBJ1-1; 9 positions agree with TRBD1. J lost 4 bases, V lost 5 bases, and 8 bases had no gene match. CDR3 length: 15 residues. Germline CDR1 reads LNHDA; CDR2 reads SQIVND (reference sequence). For the CDR3, the DNA is TGTGCCAGTAGTCAACAGGGGGCGAGTACCACTGAAGCTTTCTTT. Protein product: CASSQQGASTTEAFF. The variable domain in full, completed from reference TRBV19 and TRBJ1-1, reads DGGITQSPKYLFRKEGQNVTLSCEQNLNHDAMYWYRQDPGQGLRLIYYSQIVNDFQKGDIAEGYSVSREKKESFPLTVTSAQKNPTAFYLCASSQQGASTTEAFFGQGTRLTVV.

This chain links TRBV7-3 with TRBJ1-2; D is unclear. CDR3 length: 14 amino acids. From germline, CDR1 is SGHTA and CDR2 FQGTGA. Trimming took 2 bases from V and 4 from J, leaving 11 bases between them. In DNA form, the CDR3 reads TGTGCCAGCAGCTTAGGTGGCAGCCGCTATGGCTACACCTTC. It yields the protein CASSLGGSRYGYTF.

V and J are TRBV7-9 and TRBJ2-7; no reliable D call. V was cut by 0 bases and J by 8 bases, with 5 bases left in between. The CDR3 totals 11 residues. The germline V gene encodes CDR1 SEHNR and CDR2 FQNEAQ (reference sequence). The CDR3 coding sequence is TGTGCCAGCAGCTTAGCGGATCAGCAGTACTTC. It yields the protein CASSLADQQYF.

The chain recombines TRBV19 with TRBJ1-4; 10 bases are shared with TRBD1. CDR1 is LNHDA, CDR2 SQIVND, per germline (reference sequence). V dropped 4 bases and J dropped 4; count of bases not matched to a gene: 6. The length of the CDR3 is 16 residues. CDR3 nucleotide sequence: TGTGCCAGTAGTACCGGGACAGGGGCTTATAATGAAAAACTGTTTTTT. It is translated as CASSTGTGAYNEKLFF.

V and J are TRBV3-1 (or the pseudogene TRBV3-2) and TRBJ1-3, with D possibly matching TRBD1 (6 bases). This CDR3 is 14 amino acids long. CDR1 and CDR2 (germline): LGHDT, YNNKEL (reference sequence). The DNA of the CDR3 is TGTGCAAGTACTGCGAGGGACACCCGAAACACCATATATTTT. It is translated as CASTARDTRNTIYF.

The chain is built from TRBV5-1 and TRBJ2-7, with TRBD2 matching over 7 bases. V lost 4 bases to trimming and J lost 3 bases; unmatched junction nucleotides: 7. The length of the CDR3 is 14 residues. Germline V gives CDR1 SGHRS, CDR2 YFSETQ. The CDR3 nucleotides read TGCGCCAGCAGCCCGGCGGGGGAGAGCTACGAGCAGTACTTC. It yields the protein CASSPAGESYEQYF.

This clone appeared a single time. This chain joins TRBV5-1 and TRBJ2-7, with TRBD1 as a possible D gene (5 bases). Trimming left V 0 bases short and J 5 bases short, with 21 bases between. In germline, CDR1 is SGHRS, CDR2 YFSETQ. This CDR3 is built from 17 residues. The DNA of the CDR3 is TGCGCCAGCAGCTTGGTCTTTGGGCAGGGAATTTTCCACGAGCAGTACTTC. The encoded protein is CASSLVFGQGIFHEQYF. The full variable domain, with the rest looked up from reference TRBV5-1 and TRBJ2-7, is KAGVTQTPRYLIKTRGQQVTLSCSPISGHRSVSWYQQTPGQGLQFLFEYFSETQRNKGNFPGRFSGRQFSNSRSEMNVSTLELGDSALYLCASSLVFGQGIFHEQYFGPGTRLTVT.

The rearrangement links TRBV28 to TRBJ1-5, with 10 nucleotides matching TRBD1. The CDR3 covers 15 residues. After removal of 2 bases from V and 3 bases from J, the junction contained 1 base not matched to a gene. Germline V lookup: CDR1 MDHEN, CDR2 SYDVKM. CDR3 nucleotides: TGTGCCAGCAGTTTAGGGACAGGGGTCAATCAGCCCCAGCATTTT. Encoded protein: CASSLGTGVNQPQHF.

The rearrangement uses TRBV7-2 and TRBJ1-6; 7 bases align to TRBD1. CDR1 SGHTA and CDR2 FQGNSA come from the germline V gene. The trim removed 1 base at V and 7 bases at J, leaving 4 bases unmatched. The CDR3 has 15 amino acids. For the CDR3, the DNA is TGTGCCAGCAGCTTAGGGACAGGAAGGAATTCACCCCTCCACTTT. Its translation is CASSLGTGRNSPLHF.

The chain joins TRBV18 to TRBJ2-7, with TRBD1 as a possible D gene (6 bases). The CDR3 is 15 amino acids. The V and J ends lost 0 bases and 2 bases respectively, with 11 bases between them. Germline CDR1 KGHSH, CDR2 LQKENI. The CDR3 sequence: CASSPPRDTPYEQYF. DNA for the CDR3: TGTGCCAGCTCACCACCAAGGGACACCCCCTACGAGCAGTACTTC.

This sequence joins TRBV15 and TRBJ1-6; maybe TRBD1 (5 bases). Per germline, CDR1 LNHNV and CDR2 YYDKDF (reference sequence). The CDR3 covers 14 residues. Deletions cut 8 bases from V and 10 bases from J, with 18 bases between. CDR3 nucleotides: TGTGCCACCGGACCTCGCGGGGGTGGGTCACCCCTCCACTTT. Translation: CATGPRGGGSPLHF.

This clone showed up just once. V usage is TRBV20-1 and J usage is TRBJ1-5; a possible D gene is TRBD1 (5 bases). Germline V gives CDR1 DFQATT, CDR2 SNEGSKA (reference sequence). The CDR3 contains 17 residues. V was shortened by 3 bases and J by 1 base, with 19 bases between the two germline ends. In DNA, the CDR3 is TGCAGTGCTAGTTGGCAGGGTCAATGGCGAAGCAATCAGCCCCAGCATTTT. Amino acid sequence: CSASWQGQWRSNQPQHF.

J is TRBJ1-1 and V is TRBV6-2 or TRBV6-3; D perhaps matches TRBD1 (6 bases). V dropped 5 bases and J dropped 3 bases, with 13 bases sitting between them. The CDR3 sequence is 14 residues long. Germline values: CDR1 MNHEY, CDR2 SVGEGT. DNA of the CDR3: TGTGCCAGCAGTCGTAAGGACAGTCACACTGAAGCTTTCTTT. Encoded protein: CASSRKDSHTEAFF.

The genes are TRBV28 and TRBJ2-2, with TRBD1 matching 8 bases. The CDR3 extends over 16 amino acids. J gave up 7 bases and V 4 bases, and 11 bases lay outside the gene matches. Germline CDR1 reads MDHEN; CDR2 reads SYDVKM. The CDR3 coding sequence is TGTGCCAGCAGTTCACATTACGGACAGGGCGGCGGGGAGCTGTTTTTT. It codes for CASSSHYGQGGGELFF.

J is TRBJ1-5 and V is TRBV7-6; D is ambiguous. V was trimmed by 5 bases and J by 4 bases, leaving 9 bases between them. The CDR3 covers 13 residues. Germline CDR1 is SGHVS and CDR2 is FNYEAQ. CDR3: CASSKGGNQPQHF. Written as DNA, the CDR3 is TGTGCCAGCAGCAAAGGAGGTAATCAGCCCCAGCATTTT.

In nucleotides, the CDR3 is TGTGCCAGCAGTTTAGACGAGGGGGCACCCCTCCACTTT. It yields the protein CASSLDEGAPLHF. This chain joins TRBV12-3 or TRBV12-4 and TRBJ1-6, with a tentative D call TRBD1 (6 bases). The CDR3 extends over 13 amino acids. Trimming stripped 1 base from V and 11 bases from J, with 9 bases between.

The chain couples TRBV4-2 to TRBJ1-4, with D possibly being TRBD1 (5 bases). The CDR3 has 16 residues. Germline values: CDR1 LGHNA, CDR2 YNFKEQ. V lost 3 bases, J lost 3 bases, and 14 bases lay in between. The CDR3 sequence: CASSQGPGAPNEKLFF. The CDR3 DNA is TGTGCCAGCAGCCAGGGCCCCGGGGCCCCTAATGAAAAACTGTTTTTT.

V usage is TRBV19 and J usage is TRBJ1-5; no firm D call. Germline loops: CDR1 LNHDA, CDR2 SQIVND (reference sequence). CDR3 length: 13 amino acids. The V end lost 4 bases, the J end lost 6 bases, and 10 bases lay between the germline ends. Here the CDR3 reads CASSKGLGQPQHF. CDR3 bases: TGTGCCAGTAGTAAGGGTCTTGGTCAGCCCCAGCATTTT. Complete variable domain (other parts from reference TRBV19 and TRBJ1-5): DGGITQSPKYLFRKEGQNVTLSCEQNLNHDAMYWYRQDPGQGLRLIYYSQIVNDFQKGDIAEGYSVSREKKESFPLTVTSAQKNPTAFYLCASSKGLGQPQHFGDGTRLSIL.

This clone appeared a few times. This chain joins TRBV2 and TRBJ2-5; D not certain. The germline V gene encodes CDR1 SNHLY and CDR2 FYNNEI. This CDR3 region has 12 residues. The V and J ends lost 6 bases and 4 bases respectively, with 9 bases between them. The DNA of the CDR3 is TGTGCCAGCAGGCCAAACCGAGAGACCCAGTACTTC. Encoded protein: CASRPNRETQYF. The full variable domain, completed using reference TRBV2 and TRBJ2-5, is EPEVTQTPSHQVTQMGQEVILRCVPISNHLYFYWYRQILGQKVEFLVSFYNNEISEKSEIFDDQFSVERPDGSNFTLKIRSTKLEDSAMYFCASRPNRETQYFGPGTRLLVL.

This chain links TRBV11-2 with TRBJ1-3; 10 positions agree with TRBD1. Per the germline V gene, CDR1 is SGHAT and CDR2 is FQNNGV. Germline trimming cut 4 bases from V and 2 bases from J; bases unmatched to any gene: 2. The CDR3 is 15 amino acids. CDR3 residues: CASSSGQGAGNTIYF. CDR3 nucleotide sequence: TGTGCCAGCAGCTCCGGACAGGGGGCTGGAAACACCATATATTTT.

V and J are TRBV28 and TRBJ1-1; weak D call: TRBD1 (6 bases). Germline lookup yields CDR1 MDHEN and CDR2 SYDVKM. The V gene lost 6 bases and the J gene lost 3 bases, with 14 bases spanning the gap. This CDR3 spans 14 amino acids. The DNA of the CDR3 is TGTGCCAGCAGGCCAGGGGATGGGTACACTGAAGCTTTCTTT. Amino acids: CASRPGDGYTEAFF. Full variable domain (missing parts from reference TRBV28 and TRBJ1-1): DVKVTQSSRYLVKRTGEKVFLECVQDMDHENMFWYRQDPGLGLRLIYFSYDVKMKEKGDIPEGYSVSREKKERFSLILESASTNQTSMYLCASRPGDGYTEAFFGQGTRLTVV.

This clone is termed large. This sequence joins TRBV11-2 and TRBJ1-2; 8 nucleotides match TRBD1. The CDR3 loop spans 14 amino acids. Germline values: CDR1 SGHAT, CDR2 FQNNGV. V trimming: 4 bases; J trimming: 4 bases; junction bases outside the gene matches: 5. DNA of the CDR3: TGTGCCAGCAGCTCAGGGGGCGCGGGCTATGGCTACACCTTC. Protein: CASSSGGAGYGYTF.

The CDR3 here is CATARSRALLGHTDTQYF. The DNA for the CDR3 is TGTGCCACCGCAAGATCCAGGGCCCTCCTTGGGCACACAGATACGCAGTATTTT. This chain connects TRBV19 to TRBJ2-3; tentatively, D is TRBD1 (5 bases). The CDR3 totals 18 residues. Trimming removed 10 bases from V and 2 bases from J, with 28 bases in between. The germline V gene has CDR1 LNHDA and CDR2 SQIVND (reference sequence).

The chain links TRBV9 to TRBJ2-5; D may be TRBD1 (6 bases). The V end lost 1 base, the J end lost 5 bases, and 12 bases lay between the germline ends. This CDR3 has 14 residues. Germline assignment: CDR1 SGDLS and CDR2 YYNGEE. The CDR3 DNA reads as TGTGCCAGCAGCGTAACAGGGAAGTGGGAGACCCAGTACTTC. It specifies CASSVTGKWETQYF.

DNA for the CDR3: TGTGCCAGCAGCAGATTCATCCTCAGGGGAGGGAACACTGAAGCTTTCTTT. Translating it yields CASSRFILRGGNTEAFF. The rearrangement links TRBV14 to TRBJ1-1, with D perhaps TRBD1 (6 bases). The CDR3 loop spans 17 amino acids. The germline V and J ends were trimmed by 5 bases and 1 base, with 20 bases remaining between them. Germline CDR1 and CDR2: SGHDN and FVKESK.

This clone is labeled medium-sized (0.01 to 0.1%). The chain uses TRBV7-2 and TRBJ1-1, with no clear D. CDR1 is SGHTA, CDR2 FQGNSA, per germline. CDR3 length equals 13 residues. V was trimmed by 5 bases and J by 1 base, leaving 8 bases between them. CDR3 nucleotide sequence: TGTGCCAGCAGCAGAGATCAGAACACTGAAGCTTTCTTT. Translated: CASSRDQNTEAFF. Full variable domain (missing parts from reference TRBV7-2 and TRBJ1-1): GAGVSQSPSNKVTEKGKDVELRCDPISGHTALYWYRQSLGQGLEFLIYFQGNSAPDKSGLPSDRFSAERTGGSVSTLTIQRTQQEDSAVYLCASSRDQNTEAFFGQGTRLTVV.